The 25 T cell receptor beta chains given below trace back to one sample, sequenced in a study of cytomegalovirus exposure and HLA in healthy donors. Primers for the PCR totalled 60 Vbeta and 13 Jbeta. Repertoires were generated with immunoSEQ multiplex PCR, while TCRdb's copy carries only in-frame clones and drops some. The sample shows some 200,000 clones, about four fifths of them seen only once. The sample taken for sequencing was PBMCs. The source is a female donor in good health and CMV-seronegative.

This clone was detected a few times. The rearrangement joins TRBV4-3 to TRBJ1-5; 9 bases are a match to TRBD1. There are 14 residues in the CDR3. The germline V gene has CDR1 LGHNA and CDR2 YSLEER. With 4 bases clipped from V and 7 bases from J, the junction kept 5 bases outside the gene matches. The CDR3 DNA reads TGCGCCAGCAGCCCTCGACAGGGGGGGCAGCCCCAGCATTTT. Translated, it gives CASSPRQGGQPQHF.

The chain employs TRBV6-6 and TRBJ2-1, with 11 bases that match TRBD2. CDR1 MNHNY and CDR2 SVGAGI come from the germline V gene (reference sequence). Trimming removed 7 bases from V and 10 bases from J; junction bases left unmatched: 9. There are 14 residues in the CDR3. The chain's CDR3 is CASKRLAGGSEQFF. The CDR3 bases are TGTGCCAGCAAAAGGCTAGCGGGAGGATCGGAGCAGTTCTTC.

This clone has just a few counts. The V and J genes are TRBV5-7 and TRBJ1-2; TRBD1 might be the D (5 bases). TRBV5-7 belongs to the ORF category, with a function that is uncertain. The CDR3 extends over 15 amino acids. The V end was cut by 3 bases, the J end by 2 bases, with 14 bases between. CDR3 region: CASSWTQDGNYGYTF. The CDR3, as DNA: TGTGCCAGCAGCTGGACACAGGACGGAAACTATGGCTACACCTTC.

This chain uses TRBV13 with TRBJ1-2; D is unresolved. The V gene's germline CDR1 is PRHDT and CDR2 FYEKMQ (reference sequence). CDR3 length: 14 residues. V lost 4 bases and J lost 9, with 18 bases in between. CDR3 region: CASSSPQSFASYTF. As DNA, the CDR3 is TGTGCCAGCAGCTCCCCCCAATCCTTTGCTAGCTACACCTTC.

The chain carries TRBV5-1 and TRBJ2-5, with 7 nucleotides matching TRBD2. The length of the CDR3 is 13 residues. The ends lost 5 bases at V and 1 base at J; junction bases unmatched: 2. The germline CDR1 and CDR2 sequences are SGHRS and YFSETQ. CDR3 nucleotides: TGCGCCAGCAGGGGGGGGTTCCAAGAGACCCAGTACTTC. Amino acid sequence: CASRGGFQETQYF.

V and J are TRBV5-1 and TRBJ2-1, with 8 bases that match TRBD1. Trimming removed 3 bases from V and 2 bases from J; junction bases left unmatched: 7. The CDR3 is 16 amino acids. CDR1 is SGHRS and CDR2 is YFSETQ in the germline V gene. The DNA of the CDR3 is TGCGCCAGCAGCTCCCAGGGGGCCGGCACCTACAATGAGCAGTTCTTC. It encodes CASSSQGAGTYNEQFF.

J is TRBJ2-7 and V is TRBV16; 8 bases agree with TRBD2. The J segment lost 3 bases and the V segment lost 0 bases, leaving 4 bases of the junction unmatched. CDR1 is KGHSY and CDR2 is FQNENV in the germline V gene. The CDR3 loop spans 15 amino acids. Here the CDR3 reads CASSQSPGGFYEQYF. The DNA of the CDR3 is TGTGCCAGCAGCCAATCTCCGGGAGGGTTCTACGAGCAGTACTTC.

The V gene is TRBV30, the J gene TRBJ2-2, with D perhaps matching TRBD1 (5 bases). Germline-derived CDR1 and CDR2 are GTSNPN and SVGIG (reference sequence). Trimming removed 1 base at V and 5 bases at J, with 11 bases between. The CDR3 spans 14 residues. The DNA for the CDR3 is TGTGCCTGGAGTGACTTATCAGGGACCGGGGAGCTGTTTTTT. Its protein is CAWSDLSGTGELFF.

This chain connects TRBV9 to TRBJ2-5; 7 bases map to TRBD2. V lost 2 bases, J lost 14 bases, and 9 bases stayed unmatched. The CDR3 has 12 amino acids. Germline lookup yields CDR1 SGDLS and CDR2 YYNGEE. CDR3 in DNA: TGTGCCAGCAGCGTGGGACCGGGACTACCTTACTTC. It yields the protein CASSVGPGLPYF.

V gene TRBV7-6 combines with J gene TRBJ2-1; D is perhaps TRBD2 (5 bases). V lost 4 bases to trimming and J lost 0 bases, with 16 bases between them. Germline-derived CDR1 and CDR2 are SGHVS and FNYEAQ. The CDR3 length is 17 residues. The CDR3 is CASSSEPPGSSYNEQFF. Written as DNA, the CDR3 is TGTGCCAGCAGCTCCGAGCCGCCGGGGAGCTCCTACAATGAGCAGTTCTTC.

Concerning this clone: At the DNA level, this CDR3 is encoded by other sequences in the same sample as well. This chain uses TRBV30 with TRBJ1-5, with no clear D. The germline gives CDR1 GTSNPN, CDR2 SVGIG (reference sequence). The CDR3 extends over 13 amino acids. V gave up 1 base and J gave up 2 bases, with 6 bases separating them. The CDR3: CAWSGGGNQPQHF. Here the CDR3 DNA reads TGTGCCTGGAGTGGCGGGGGCAATCAGCCCCAGCATTTT.

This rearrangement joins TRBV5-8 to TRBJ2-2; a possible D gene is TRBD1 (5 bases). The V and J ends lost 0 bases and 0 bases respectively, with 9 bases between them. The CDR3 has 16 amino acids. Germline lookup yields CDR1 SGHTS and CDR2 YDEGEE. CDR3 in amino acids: CASSLVGASNTGELFF. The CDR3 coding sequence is TGTGCCAGCAGCTTGGTTGGGGCCTCGAACACCGGGGAGCTGTTTTTT. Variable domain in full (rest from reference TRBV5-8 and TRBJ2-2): EAGVTQSPTHLIKTRGQQATLRCSPISGHTSVYWYQQALGLGLQFLLWYDEGEERNRGNFPPRFSGRQFPNYSSELNVNALELEDSALYLCASSLVGASNTGELFFGEGSRLTVL.

The CDR3 here is CASAPPGGTGYNEQFF. The CDR3 DNA reads as TGTGCTAGTGCCCCACCGGGGGGCACTGGGTACAATGAGCAGTTCTTC. This rearrangement joins TRBV12-5 to TRBJ2-1, with D possibly matching TRBD2 (7 bases). The CDR3 covers 16 residues. Trimming pared 7 bases from V and 4 bases from J, leaving 20 bases between. Germline V gives CDR1 LGHNT, CDR2 FRNRAP.

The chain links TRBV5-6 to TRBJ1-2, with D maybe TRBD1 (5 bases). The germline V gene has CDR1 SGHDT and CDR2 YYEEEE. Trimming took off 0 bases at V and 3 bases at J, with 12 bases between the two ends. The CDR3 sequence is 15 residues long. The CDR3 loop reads CASSLAAGVDYGYTF. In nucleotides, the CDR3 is TGTGCCAGCAGCTTGGCTGCGGGGGTCGACTATGGCTACACCTTC.

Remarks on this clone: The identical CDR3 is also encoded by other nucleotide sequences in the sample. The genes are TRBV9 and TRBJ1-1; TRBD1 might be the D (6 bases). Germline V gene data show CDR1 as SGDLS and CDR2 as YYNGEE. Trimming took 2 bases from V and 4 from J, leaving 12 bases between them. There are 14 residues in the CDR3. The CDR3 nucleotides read TGTGCCAGCAGCGTGGGGGGGCGAGGCACTGAAGCTTTCTTT. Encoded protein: CASSVGGRGTEAFF. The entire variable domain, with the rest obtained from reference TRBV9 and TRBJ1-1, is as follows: DSGVTQTPKHLITATGQRVTLRCSPRSGDLSVYWYQQSLDQGLQFLIQYYNGEERAKGNILERFSAQQFPDLHSELNLSSLELGDSALYFCASSVGGRGTEAFFGQGTRLTVV.

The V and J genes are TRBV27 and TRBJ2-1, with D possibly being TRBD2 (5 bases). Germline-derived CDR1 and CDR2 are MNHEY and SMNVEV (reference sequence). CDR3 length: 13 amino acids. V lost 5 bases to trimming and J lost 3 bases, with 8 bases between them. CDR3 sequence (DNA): TGTGCCAGCAGTAGCGGTATCTACAATGAGCAGTTCTTC. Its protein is CASSSGIYNEQFF.

The CDR3 is CASSGGQGIEKLFF. The CDR3 nucleotides read TGTGCCAGCAGTGGGGGACAGGGGATTGAAAAACTGTTTTTT. The chain uses TRBV2 and TRBJ1-4; 10 bases are shared with TRBD1. This CDR3 spans 14 amino acids. Unmatched junction bases numbered 3, after V lost 4 bases and J lost 7 bases. Germline CDR1 is SNHLY and CDR2 is FYNNEI.

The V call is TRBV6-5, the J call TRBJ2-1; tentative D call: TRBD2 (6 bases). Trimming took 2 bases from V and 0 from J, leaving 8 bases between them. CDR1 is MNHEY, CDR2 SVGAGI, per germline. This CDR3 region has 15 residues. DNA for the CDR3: TGTGCCAGCAGTTACGCGGGAAGCTCCTACAATGAGCAGTTCTTC. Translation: CASSYAGSSYNEQFF.

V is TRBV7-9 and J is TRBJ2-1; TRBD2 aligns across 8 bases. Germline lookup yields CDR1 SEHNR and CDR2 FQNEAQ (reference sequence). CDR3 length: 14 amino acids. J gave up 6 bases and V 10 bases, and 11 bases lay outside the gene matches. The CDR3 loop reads CAIPGSGSGNEQFF. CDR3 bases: TGTGCCATCCCAGGAAGCGGGAGTGGCAATGAGCAGTTCTTC.

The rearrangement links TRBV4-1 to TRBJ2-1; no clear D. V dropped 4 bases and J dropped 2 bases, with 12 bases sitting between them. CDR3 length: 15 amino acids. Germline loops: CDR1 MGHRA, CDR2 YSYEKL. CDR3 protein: CASSRNERPYNEQFF. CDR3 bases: TGCGCCAGCAGCCGAAATGAGCGACCCTACAATGAGCAGTTCTTC.

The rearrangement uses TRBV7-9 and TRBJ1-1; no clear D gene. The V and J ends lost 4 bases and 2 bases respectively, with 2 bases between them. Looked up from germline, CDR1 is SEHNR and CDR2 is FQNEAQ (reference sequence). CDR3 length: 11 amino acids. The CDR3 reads CASSSNTEAFF. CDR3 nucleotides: TGTGCCAGCAGCTCAAACACTGAAGCTTTCTTT.

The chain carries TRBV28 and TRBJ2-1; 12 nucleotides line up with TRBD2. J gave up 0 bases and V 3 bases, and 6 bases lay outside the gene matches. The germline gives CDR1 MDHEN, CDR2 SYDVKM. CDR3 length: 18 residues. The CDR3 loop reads CASSFLLAGGRSYNEQFF. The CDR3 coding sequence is TGTGCCAGCAGTTTTTTACTAGCGGGGGGACGCTCCTACAATGAGCAGTTCTTC.

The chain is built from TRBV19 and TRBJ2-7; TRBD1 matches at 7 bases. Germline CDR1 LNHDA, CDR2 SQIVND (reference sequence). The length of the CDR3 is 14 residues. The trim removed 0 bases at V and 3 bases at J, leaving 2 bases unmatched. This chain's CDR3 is CASSIDRGNYEQYF. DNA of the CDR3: TGTGCCAGTAGTATAGACAGGGGGAACTACGAGCAGTACTTC. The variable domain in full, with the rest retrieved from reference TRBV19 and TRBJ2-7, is DGGITQSPKYLFRKEGQNVTLSCEQNLNHDAMYWYRQDPGQGLRLIYYSQIVNDFQKGDIAEGYSVSREKKESFPLTVTSAQKNPTAFYLCASSIDRGNYEQYFGPGTRLTVT.

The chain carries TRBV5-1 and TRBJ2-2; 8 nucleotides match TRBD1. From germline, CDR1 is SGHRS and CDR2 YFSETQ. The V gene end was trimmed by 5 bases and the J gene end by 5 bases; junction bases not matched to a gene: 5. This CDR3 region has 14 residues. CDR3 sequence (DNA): TGCGCCAGCAGGCGGACAGGGATAACCGGGGAGCTGTTTTTT. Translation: CASRRTGITGELFF.

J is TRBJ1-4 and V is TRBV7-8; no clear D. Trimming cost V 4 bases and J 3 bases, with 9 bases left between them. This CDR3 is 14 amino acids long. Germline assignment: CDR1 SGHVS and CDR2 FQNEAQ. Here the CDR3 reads CASSSGDPNEKLFF. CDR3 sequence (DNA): TGTGCCAGCAGCTCCGGTGATCCTAATGAAAAACTGTTTTTT.